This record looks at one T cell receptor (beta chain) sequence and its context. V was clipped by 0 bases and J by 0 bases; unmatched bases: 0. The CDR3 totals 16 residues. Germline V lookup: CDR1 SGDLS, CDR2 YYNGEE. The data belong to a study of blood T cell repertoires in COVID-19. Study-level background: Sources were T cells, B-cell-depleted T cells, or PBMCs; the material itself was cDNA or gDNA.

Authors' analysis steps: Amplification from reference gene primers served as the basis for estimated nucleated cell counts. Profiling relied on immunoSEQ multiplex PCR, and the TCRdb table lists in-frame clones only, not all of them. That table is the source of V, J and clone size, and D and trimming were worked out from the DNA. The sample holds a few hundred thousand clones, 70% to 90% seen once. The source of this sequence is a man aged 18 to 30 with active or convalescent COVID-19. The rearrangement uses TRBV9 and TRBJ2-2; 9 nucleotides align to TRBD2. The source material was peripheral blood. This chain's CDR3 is CASSVGGGANTGELFF. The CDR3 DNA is TGTGCCAGCAGCGTAGGCGGGGGGGCGAACACCGGGGAGCTGTTTTTT.